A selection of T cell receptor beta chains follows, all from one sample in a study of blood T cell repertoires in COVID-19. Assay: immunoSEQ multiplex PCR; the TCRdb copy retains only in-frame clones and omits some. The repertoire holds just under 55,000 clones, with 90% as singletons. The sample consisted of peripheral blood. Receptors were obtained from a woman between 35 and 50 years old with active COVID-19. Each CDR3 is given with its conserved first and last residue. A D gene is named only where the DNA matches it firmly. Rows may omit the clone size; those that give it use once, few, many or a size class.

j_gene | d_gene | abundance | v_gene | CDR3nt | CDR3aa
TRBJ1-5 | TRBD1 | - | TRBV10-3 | TGTGCCATCAGTGAGCAACCGGACAGGAAAAATCAGCCCCAGCATTTT | CAISEQPDRKNQPQHF
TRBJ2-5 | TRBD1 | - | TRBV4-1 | TGCGCCAGCAGCCAAGATCAGGGGGCACAAGAGACCCAGTACTTC | CASSQDQGAQETQYF
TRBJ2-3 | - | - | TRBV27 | TGTGCCAGCAGTCCCATAGGACTGCCCCGCACAGATACGCAGTATTTT | CASSPIGLPRTDTQYF
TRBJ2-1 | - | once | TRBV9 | TGTGCCAGCAGCCTCACAGTGTACAATGAGCAGTTCTTC | CASSLTVYNEQFF
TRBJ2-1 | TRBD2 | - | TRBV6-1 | TGTGCCAGCAGTGAGGGTCTAGCGGGGGCGGTGCAGTTCTTC | CASSEGLAGAVQFF
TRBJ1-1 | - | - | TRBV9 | TGTGCCAGCAGCGTAAAGGCCGGGGGCACTGAAGCTTTCTTT | CASSVKAGGTEAFF
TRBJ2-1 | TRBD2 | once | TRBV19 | TGTGCCAGTAGTATAGATGCCCCAGCGGGGGGGCCGGGTGAGCAGTTCTTC | CASSIDAPAGGPGEQFF
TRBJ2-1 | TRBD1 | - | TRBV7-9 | TGTGCCAGCAGCCACATGGGACAGGGTTACAATGAGCAGTTCTTC | CASSHMGQGYNEQFF
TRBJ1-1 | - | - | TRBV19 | TGTGCCAGTAGTGCGCCAATCCGGGGGGCTGAAGCTTTCTTT | CASSAPIRGAEAFF
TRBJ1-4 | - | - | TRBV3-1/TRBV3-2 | TGTGCCAGCAGCCAAGACATGACAGGTGATTGGACTAAACTGTTTTTT | CASSQDMTGDWTKLFF
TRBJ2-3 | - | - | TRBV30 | TGTGCCTGGAGTGAGGGGTTTAGCACAGATACGCAGTATTTT | CAWSEGFSTDTQYF
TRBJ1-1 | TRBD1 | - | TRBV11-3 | TGTGCCAGCAGCTCCTCAGGGGGCACTGAAGCTTTCTTT | CASSSSGGTEAFF
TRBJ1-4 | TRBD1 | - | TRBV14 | TGTGCCAGCAGCCTTAGAACAGGGGGTGGTGAAAAACTGTTTTTT | CASSLRTGGGEKLFF
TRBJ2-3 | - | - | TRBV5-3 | TGTGCCAGAAGCTTGGCAAGGGGATTAGGTACAGATACGCAGTATTTT | CARSLARGLGTDTQYF
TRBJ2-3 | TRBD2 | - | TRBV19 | TGTGCCAGTAGTACCCCCACTAGCGCTGGGGGCACAGATACGCAGTATTTT | CASSTPTSAGGTDTQYF
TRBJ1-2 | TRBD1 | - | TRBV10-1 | TGCGCCGACGACGGACAGGGGTCATATGGCTACACCTTC | CADDGQGSYGYTF
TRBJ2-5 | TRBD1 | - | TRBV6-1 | TGTGCCAGCCGTGACAGGGTTGGGGAGACCCAGTACTTC | CASRDRVGETQYF
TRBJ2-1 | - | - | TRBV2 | TGTGCCAGCATTGGCAGGATCTACAATGAGCAGTTCTTC | CASIGRIYNEQFF
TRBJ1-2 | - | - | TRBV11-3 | TGTGCCAGCAGCCGAACCGACAGAAATGGCTACACCTTC | CASSRTDRNGYTF
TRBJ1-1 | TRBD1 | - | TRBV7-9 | TGTGCCAGCAGCCCACGACAGGGCCACACTGAAGCTTTCTTT | CASSPRQGHTEAFF
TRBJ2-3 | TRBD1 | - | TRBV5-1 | TGCGCCAGCAGCTGGGACAGGGTTGCAGATACGCAGTATTTT | CASSWDRVADTQYF
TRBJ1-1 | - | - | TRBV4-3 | TGCGCCAGCAGCCAAGAGTCGGTGACTGAAGCTTTCTTT | CASSQESVTEAFF
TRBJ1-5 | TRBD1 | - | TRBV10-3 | TGTGCCATCAGTGAGGGGAGGGGACAGGGTGGGCGTCAGCCCCAGCATTTT | CAISEGRGQGGRQPQHF
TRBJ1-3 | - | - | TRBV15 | TGTGCCACCAGCCCCGTTGGGGGGTTTAGAAACACCATATATTTT | CATSPVGGFRNTIYF
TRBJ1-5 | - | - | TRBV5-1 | TGCGCCAGCAGCTTGCTAGGGGCGCGGGGTCAGCCCCAGCATTTT | CASSLLGARGQPQHF
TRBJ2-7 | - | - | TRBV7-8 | TGTGCCAGCAGCCGCGGCGGGGTCCTGCGGGAGCAGTACTTC | CASSRGGVLREQYF